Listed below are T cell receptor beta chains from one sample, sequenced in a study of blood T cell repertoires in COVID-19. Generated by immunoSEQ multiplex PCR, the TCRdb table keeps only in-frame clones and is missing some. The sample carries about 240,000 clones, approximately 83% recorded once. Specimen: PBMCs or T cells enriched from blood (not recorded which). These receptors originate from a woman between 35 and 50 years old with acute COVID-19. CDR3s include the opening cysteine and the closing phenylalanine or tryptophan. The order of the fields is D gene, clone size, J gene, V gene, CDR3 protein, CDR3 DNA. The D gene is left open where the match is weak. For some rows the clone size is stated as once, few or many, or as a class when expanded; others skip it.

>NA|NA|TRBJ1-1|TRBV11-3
CASSLDPGNTEAFF
TGTGCCAGCAGCTTAGATCCGGGGAACACTGAAGCTTTCTTT
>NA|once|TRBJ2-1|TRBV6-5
CASRIDYYNEQFF
TGTGCCAGCAGGATCGACTACTACAATGAGCAGTTCTTC
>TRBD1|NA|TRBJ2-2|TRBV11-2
CASSQKDRGRTGELFF
TGTGCCAGCAGCCAAAAGGACAGGGGGCGAACCGGGGAGCTGTTTTTT
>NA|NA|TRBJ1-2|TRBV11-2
CASSLDEGVYGYTF
TGTGCCAGCAGCTTAGATGAAGGAGTCTATGGCTACACCTTC
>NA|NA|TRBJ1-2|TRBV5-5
CASSLYNSNYGYTF
TGTGCCAGCAGCTTGTATAACAGTAACTATGGCTACACCTTC
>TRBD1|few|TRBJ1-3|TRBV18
CASSRDSANSGNTIYF
TGTGCCAGCTCACGGGACAGCGCGAACTCTGGAAACACCATATATTTT
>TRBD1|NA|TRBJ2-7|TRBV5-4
CASSLDRGRNDEQYF
TGTGCCAGCAGCTTGGACAGGGGGCGCAACGACGAGCAGTACTTC
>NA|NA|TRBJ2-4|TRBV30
CAWSLNGPKNIQYF
TGTGCCTGGAGTCTCAATGGGCCGAAAAACATTCAGTACTTC
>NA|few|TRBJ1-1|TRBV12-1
CASSHDSMNTEAFF
TGTGCCAGCAGCCATGACAGCATGAACACTGAAGCTTTCTTT
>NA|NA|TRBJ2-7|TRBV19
CASSPQGTFYEQYF
TGTGCCAGTAGTCCCCAGGGAACGTTTTACGAGCAGTACTTC
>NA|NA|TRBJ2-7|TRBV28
CASSLAGRDEQYF
TGTGCCAGCAGTTTGGCGGGTCGCGACGAGCAGTACTTC
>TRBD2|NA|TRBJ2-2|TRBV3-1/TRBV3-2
CASSRVFGTSVTWGAGELFF
TGTGCCAGCAGCCGGGTTTTCGGGACTAGCGTTACCTGGGGAGCCGGGGAGCTGTTTTTT
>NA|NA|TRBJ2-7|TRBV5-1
CASRLEGGSAEQYF
TGCGCCAGCAGGCTAGAGGGAGGCTCTGCCGAGCAGTACTTC
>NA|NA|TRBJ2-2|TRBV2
CASTQGLFTGELFF
TGTGCCAGCACGCAAGGACTTTTCACCGGGGAGCTGTTTTTT
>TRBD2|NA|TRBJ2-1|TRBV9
CASSPWTSSNEQFF
TGTGCCAGCAGCCCCTGGACTAGTTCCAATGAGCAGTTCTTC
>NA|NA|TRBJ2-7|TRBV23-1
CASSQSKLTVRQNYEQYF
TGCGCCAGCAGTCAATCGAAATTGACAGTAAGGCAGAACTACGAGCAGTACTTC
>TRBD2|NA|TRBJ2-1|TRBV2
CASRGTSAEQFF
TGTGCCAGCAGGGGGACTAGCGCTGAGCAGTTCTTC
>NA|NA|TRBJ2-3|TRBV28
CATRGGDTQYF
TGTGCCACTAGGGGGGGAGATACGCAGTATTTT
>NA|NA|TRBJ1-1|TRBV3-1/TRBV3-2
CASSRRLGGTEAFF
TGTGCCAGCAGCCGTCGATTGGGGGGCACTGAAGCTTTCTTT
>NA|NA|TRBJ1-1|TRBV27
CASSTRSGGWNTEAFF
TGTGCCAGCAGTACCCGCTCGGGGGGTTGGAACACTGAAGCTTTCTTT
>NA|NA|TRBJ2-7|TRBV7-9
CASTPPVQGIHEQYF
TGTGCCAGCACCCCCCCGGTTCAGGGGATCCACGAGCAGTACTTC
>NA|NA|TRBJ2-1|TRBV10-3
CATRVGSRNEQFF
TGTGCCACCCGGGTCGGGAGTCGAAATGAGCAGTTCTTC
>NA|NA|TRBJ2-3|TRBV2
CASSLDRQADTQYF
TGTGCCAGCAGTTTAGACAGGCAGGCAGATACGCAGTATTTT
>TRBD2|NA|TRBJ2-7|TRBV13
CASSQGLAGGTKHYEQYF
TGTGCCAGCAGCCAGGGACTAGCGGGAGGCACCAAACACTACGAGCAGTACTTC
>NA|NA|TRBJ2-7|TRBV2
CASSELADTSYEQYF
TGTGCCAGCAGTGAATTGGCAGACACCTCCTACGAGCAGTACTTC
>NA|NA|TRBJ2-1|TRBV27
CASATSGAYNEQFF
TGTGCCAGCGCAACAAGCGGTGCCTACAATGAGCAGTTCTTC
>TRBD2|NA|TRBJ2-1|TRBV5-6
CASSGTTSGRVNEQFF
TGTGCCAGCAGCGGGACCACTAGCGGGAGGGTCAATGAGCAGTTCTTC
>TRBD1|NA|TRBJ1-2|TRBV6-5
CASGTGTGLGYTF
TGTGCCAGCGGAACCGGGACAGGGCTTGGCTACACCTTC
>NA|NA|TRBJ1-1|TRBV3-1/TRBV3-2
CASSQDWRVGMNTEAFF
TGTGCCAGCAGCCAAGATTGGAGGGTTGGGATGAACACTGAAGCTTTCTTT
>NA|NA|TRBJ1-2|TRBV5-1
CASSVTEENYGYTF
TGCGCCAGCAGCGTCACGGAGGAAAACTATGGCTACACCTTC
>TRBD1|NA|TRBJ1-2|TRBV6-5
CASSQGALKDGYTF
TGTGCCAGCAGCCAGGGGGCGCTTAAGGACGGCTACACCTTC
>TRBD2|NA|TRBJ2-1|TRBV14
CASSPNPLTSGIYNEQFF
TGTGCCAGCAGCCCCAACCCCCTGACTAGCGGTATCTACAATGAGCAGTTCTTC
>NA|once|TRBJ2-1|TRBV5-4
CASSLAGDEQFF
TGTGCCAGCAGCTTGGCCGGGGATGAGCAGTTCTTC
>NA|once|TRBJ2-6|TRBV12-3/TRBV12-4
CASTLSGANVLTF
TGTGCCAGCACCTTGTCTGGGGCCAACGTCCTGACTTTC
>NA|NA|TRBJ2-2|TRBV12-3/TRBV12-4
CASSLQGAGELFF
TGTGCCAGCAGTTTACAGGGTGCCGGGGAGCTGTTTTTT
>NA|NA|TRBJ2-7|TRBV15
CATSRDIGSSVYEQYF
TGTGCCACCAGCAGAGATATAGGTTCGAGCGTGTACGAGCAGTACTTC
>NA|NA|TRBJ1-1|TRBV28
CASRIVGQYTEAFF
TGTGCCAGCAGGATCGTCGGACAGTACACTGAAGCTTTCTTT
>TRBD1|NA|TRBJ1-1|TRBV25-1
CASSEGGAGGFTEAFF
TGTGCCAGCAGTGAGGGCGGGGCAGGGGGATTCACTGAAGCTTTCTTT
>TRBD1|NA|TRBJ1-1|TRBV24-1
CATKQGSEAFF
TGTGCCACCAAACAGGGGTCGGAAGCTTTCTTT
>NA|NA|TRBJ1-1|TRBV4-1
CASSQSGGWTEAFF
TGCGCCAGCAGCCAATCGGGGGGCTGGACTGAAGCTTTCTTT
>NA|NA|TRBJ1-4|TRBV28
CASSIQGTNEKLFF
TGTGCCAGCAGTATACAGGGTACTAATGAAAAACTGTTTTTT
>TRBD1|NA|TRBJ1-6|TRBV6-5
CASRLGTENSPLHF
TGTGCCAGCAGGTTGGGGACAGAGAATTCACCCCTCCACTTT